One sample yielded the 2 T cell receptor beta chains listed below, sequenced in a study of vaccination effects on CD4 cells after COVID-19. TCRdb keeps only in-frame clones here, not all; method: immunoSEQ multiplex PCR. The sample holds some 28,000 clones, 50% to 70% seen once. Antigen specificity for these receptors is unknown. Following 10 days of culture, CD4+ T cells were isolated. The material sequenced was CD4+ T cells from PBMCs cultured without peptide, taken before COVID-19 vaccination. Every receptor here comes from a human donor who received a COVID-19 vaccine.

J is TRBJ1-3 and V is TRBV10-3; no reliable D call. Trimming took off 2 bases at V and 4 bases at J, with 15 bases between the two ends. This CDR3 comprises 16 residues. Germline CDR1 is ENHRY and CDR2 is SYGVKD. The DNA for the CDR3 is TGTGCCATCAGTGAGACCTCCGCGGTGTCGGGAAACACCATATATTTT. Translating gives CAISETSAVSGNTIYF.

This clone showed up just a few times. The chain uses TRBV24-1 and TRBJ2-3; D is possibly TRBD1 or TRBD2 (5 bases each). The germline V and J ends were trimmed by 5 bases and 0 bases, with 11 bases remaining between them. The CDR3 consists of 15 residues. The germline CDR1 and CDR2 sequences are KGHDR and SFDVKD. CDR3 nucleotides: TGTGCCACCAGTGGTGGGACGGGAAGCACAGATACGCAGTATTTT. Protein product: CATSGGTGSTDTQYF.